These 19 T cell receptor beta chains originate from one sample sequenced in a study of a mutant IDH1 vaccine in newly diagnosed glioma. Here immunoSEQ multiplex PCR was the method, and the copy in TCRdb shows in-frame clones only, minus some. The sample has approximately 62,000 clones, around four fifths seen once. Their recognized antigens are unknown. Time point in this sample: week 35, safety follow-up. Doses comprised 300 ug of mutant IDH1 20-mer peptide each, plus topical imiquimod. Sample: PBMCs, taken from a glioma patient whose treatment included an IDH1 peptide vaccine. These receptor sequences come from a man aged 25 to 40 with glioma.

V gene TRBV5-5 combines with J gene TRBJ1-1; D might be TRBD1 (6 bases). This CDR3 is built from 14 residues. Trimming took 0 bases from V and 0 from J, leaving 6 bases between them. Germline V gene lookup returns CDR1 SGHKS and CDR2 YYEKEE (reference sequence). The CDR3 nucleotides are TGTGCCAGCAGCTTGGGGACAGTGAACACTGAAGCTTTCTTT. Translated, it gives CASSLGTVNTEAFF.

V and J are TRBV7-9 and TRBJ1-4; D is possibly TRBD1 (5 bases). The V and J ends lost 5 bases and 3 bases respectively, with 16 bases between them. Germline V CDR1 and CDR2: SEHNR, FQNEAQ (reference sequence). The CDR3 length is 16 residues. CDR3 DNA sequence: TGTGCCAGCAGCCCCCCTTCGGGGCAGCCTAATGAAAAACTGTTTTTT. Its translation is CASSPPSGQPNEKLFF.

This chain links TRBV19 with TRBJ1-5; maybe TRBD1 (6 bases). The CDR3 has 17 amino acids. With 9 bases removed from V and 0 bases from J, the gap between germline ends came to 21 bases. Looked up from germline, CDR1 is LNHDA and CDR2 is SQIVND (reference sequence). In DNA form, the CDR3 reads TGTGCCAGCACTCCCCAGGGGAGGACATATAGCAATCAGCCCCAGCATTTT. It codes for CASTPQGRTYSNQPQHF.

There are a few counts of this clone. This chain links TRBV4-1 with TRBJ2-1, with 14 bases fitting TRBD2. Germline V gene sequence: CDR1 MGHRA, CDR2 YSYEKL. Trimming removed 0 bases from V and 10 bases from J; junction bases left unmatched: 5. The CDR3 is 16 amino acids. CDR3 loop: CASSQDSRTSGGEQFF. CDR3 sequence (DNA): TGCGCCAGCAGCCAAGATTCTCGGACTAGCGGGGGGGAGCAGTTCTTC.

This chain uses TRBV19 with TRBJ2-7; D unresolved. V shed 0 bases and J shed 5 bases, with 8 bases lying between them. The CDR3 length is 13 residues. Germline CDR1 LNHDA, CDR2 SQIVND (reference sequence). The CDR3 coding sequence is TGTGCCAGTAGTATAGATGAGGTGAACGAGCAGTACTTC. It specifies CASSIDEVNEQYF.

The V and J genes are TRBV23-1 and TRBJ2-3; D may be TRBD2 (7 bases). TRBV23-1 counts as an open reading frame of uncertain function. The V end was cut by 0 bases, the J end by 14 bases, with 24 bases between. The CDR3 loop spans 16 amino acids. CDR3 in DNA: TGCGCCAGCAGTCAATCGGCGGGGGCCCTCAATTGTATTTGGTATTTT. Translated, it gives CASSQSAGALNCIWYF.

V gene TRBV7-2 combines with J gene TRBJ1-6, with a possible D match to TRBD1 (5 bases). This CDR3 comprises 14 residues. Germline lookup yields CDR1 SGHTA and CDR2 FQGNSA. Trimming removed 2 bases from V and 9 bases from J, with 11 bases in between. CDR3 DNA: TGTGCCAGCAGCTTATCAGGGCGGGTTTCACCCCTCCACTTT. Residues: CASSLSGRVSPLHF.

In this sample, this clone turned up once. The chain combines TRBV6-5 with TRBJ2-5; 7 bases map to TRBD1. The germline CDR1 and CDR2 sequences are MNHEY and SVGAGI. There are 15 residues in the CDR3. V was clipped by 1 base and J by 2 bases; unmatched bases: 4. CDR3 sequence (DNA): TGTGCCAGCAGTTACTGGACAGGCGGTCAAGAGACCCAGTACTTC. Translated, it gives CASSYWTGGQETQYF.

This clone turned up a few times. The chain couples TRBV4-1 to TRBJ1-1; tentatively, D is TRBD1 (5 bases). The germline V and J ends were trimmed by 5 bases and 3 bases, with 13 bases remaining between them. In germline, CDR1 is MGHRA, CDR2 YSYEKL. The CDR3 runs 14 residues. For the CDR3, the DNA is TGCGCCAGCAGCTTGGCGGGGGGACACACTGAAGCTTTCTTT. The encoded protein is CASSLAGGHTEAFF.

The chain has TRBV18 and TRBJ2-1; 11 nucleotides match TRBD2. This CDR3 region has 18 residues. Germline loops: CDR1 KGHSH, CDR2 LQKENI. The V and J ends lost 6 bases and 7 bases, in that order; junction bases with no gene match: 17. The CDR3 is CASSRSGTSGKNRNEQFF. The CDR3 DNA sequence: TGTGCCAGCTCCCGTTCCGGGACTAGCGGTAAGAATCGGAATGAGCAGTTCTTC.

The chain uses TRBV19 and TRBJ2-5; 8 nucleotides match TRBD1. V shed 4 bases and J 7 bases; nucleotides not matched to a gene: 11. From germline, CDR1 is LNHDA and CDR2 SQIVND (reference sequence). The CDR3 totals 15 residues. DNA for the CDR3: TGTGCCAGTAGTACGTCCCGGGACAGGTTGCGGACCCAGTACTTC. As protein: CASSTSRDRLRTQYF. Full variable domain (rest looked up from reference TRBV19 and TRBJ2-5): DGGITQSPKYLFRKEGQNVTLSCEQNLNHDAMYWYRQDPGQGLRLIYYSQIVNDFQKGDIAEGYSVSREKKESFPLTVTSAQKNPTAFYLCASSTSRDRLRTQYFGPGTRLLVL.

This clone came up once. J is TRBJ2-5 and V is TRBV4-2; D is possibly TRBD2 (6 bases). Trimming shortened V by 0 bases and J by 4 bases, and 15 bases separated the two germline ends. The germline V gene encodes CDR1 LGHNA and CDR2 YNFKEQ. There are 16 residues in the CDR3. The CDR3 loop is CASSQEGTLEGETQYF. The CDR3 DNA sequence: TGTGCCAGCAGCCAAGAAGGGACCTTGGAGGGAGAGACCCAGTACTTC.

The chain combines TRBV2 with TRBJ2-2; 7 bases agree with TRBD1. V was clipped by 5 bases and J by 0 bases; unmatched bases: 3. Looked up from germline, CDR1 is SNHLY and CDR2 is FYNNEI. The CDR3 runs 15 residues. CDR3 protein: CASSWTGANTGELFF. CDR3 in DNA: TGTGCCAGCAGTTGGACAGGAGCGAACACCGGGGAGCTGTTTTTT.

The chain is built from TRBV28 and TRBJ2-2; D possibly corresponds to TRBD2 (5 bases). V lost 5 bases and J 5 bases, leaving 12 bases between the germline ends. Per the germline V gene, CDR1 is MDHEN and CDR2 is SYDVKM. The CDR3 length is 14 residues. The CDR3, as DNA: TGTGCCAGCAGTCCCCTCGGACTGACCGGGGAGCTGTTTTTT. Protein: CASSPLGLTGELFF.

The V and J genes are TRBV13 and TRBJ2-7; D is perhaps TRBD1 or TRBD2 (5 bases each). Germline V gives CDR1 PRHDT, CDR2 FYEKMQ (reference sequence). The CDR3 is 14 amino acids. V was shortened by 3 bases and J by 3 bases, with 12 bases between the two germline ends. This chain's CDR3 is CASSFRDGNYEQYF. The CDR3, as DNA: TGTGCCAGCAGCTTCCGGGACGGAAACTACGAGCAGTACTTC.

The J gene is TRBJ2-1, the V gene TRBV5-1; a possible D gene is TRBD2 (6 bases). CDR3 length: 15 amino acids. The germline gives CDR1 SGHRS, CDR2 YFSETQ. The V end lost 3 bases, the J end lost 0 bases, and 10 bases lay between the germline ends. The CDR3 loop is CASSSRGSSYNEQFF. The CDR3 DNA reads TGCGCCAGCAGCTCCCGGGGGAGCTCCTACAATGAGCAGTTCTTC.

In DNA, the CDR3 is TGTGCCAGCTCCTCGGACAGAAGATCACCCCTCCACTTT. It codes for CASSSDRRSPLHF. The V gene is TRBV18, the J gene TRBJ1-6; tentative D call: TRBD1 (6 bases). V dropped 6 bases and J dropped 10 bases, with 13 bases sitting between them. The CDR3 consists of 13 residues. Germline CDR1 is KGHSH and CDR2 is LQKENI.

This clone appeared a single time. The chain uses TRBV12-2 and TRBJ1-2. TRBV12-2 is designated a pseudogene. This CDR3 is built from 11 residues. DNA for the CDR3: TGTGCAAGTCGCCAAAAGAGGGGCTACACCTTC. This translates into CASRQKRGYTF.

This clone has only a few counts. J is TRBJ2-2 and V is TRBV5-1, with 7 bases fitting TRBD2. Germline trimming cut 4 bases from V and 4 bases from J; bases unmatched to any gene: 7. The V gene's germline CDR1 is SGHRS and CDR2 YFSETQ. This CDR3 has 15 amino acids. The CDR3 protein is CASSPGRGSTGELFF. For the CDR3, the DNA is TGCGCCAGCAGCCCGGGGCGGGGGAGCACCGGGGAGCTGTTTTTT.